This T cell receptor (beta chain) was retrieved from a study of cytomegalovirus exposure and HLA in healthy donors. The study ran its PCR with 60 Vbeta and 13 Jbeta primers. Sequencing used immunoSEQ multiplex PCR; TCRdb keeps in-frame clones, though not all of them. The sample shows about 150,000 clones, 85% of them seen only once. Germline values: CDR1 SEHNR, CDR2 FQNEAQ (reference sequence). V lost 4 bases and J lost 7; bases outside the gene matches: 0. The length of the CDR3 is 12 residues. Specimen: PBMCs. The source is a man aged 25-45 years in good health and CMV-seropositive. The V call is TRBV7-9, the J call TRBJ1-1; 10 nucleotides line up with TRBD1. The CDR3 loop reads CASSWTGGEAFF. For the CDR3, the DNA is TGTGCCAGCAGCTGGACAGGGGGTGAAGCTTTCTTT.